The entry below gives a single TCR beta chain sequence along with its context. The antigen remains unidentified. This sample is part of a study of T cells after yellow fever vaccination. Study conclusions and caveats: Post-booster samples contained most primary-vaccination clones (around 95% CD4, almost 90% CD8). Within FACS-sorted repertoires, abundant clonotypes contaminating from the bulk population could be present. The secondary response was weaker but peaked faster, day 5 versus 15.

TCRdb reprocessed the 5' RACE reads with MiXCR, giving one entry per CDR3 protein. The repertoire includes about 500,000 distinct CDR3 sequences, 17% of them detected once, and about 18% sits in the top ten. The TCR was taken from a young man who received the YFV17D yellow fever vaccine. The material sequenced was PBMCs, taken less than 6 days after the first yellow fever vaccination.

CDR3: CASKSTSYNEQFF. In DNA, the CDR3 is TGTGCCAGCAAAAGCACCTCCTACAATGAGCAGTTCTTC. This chain joins TRBV6-6 and TRBJ2-1; D not resolved. Germline-derived CDR1 and CDR2 are MNHNY and SVGAGI (reference sequence). V gave up 7 bases and J gave up 0 bases, with 7 bases separating them. The CDR3 consists of 13 residues.